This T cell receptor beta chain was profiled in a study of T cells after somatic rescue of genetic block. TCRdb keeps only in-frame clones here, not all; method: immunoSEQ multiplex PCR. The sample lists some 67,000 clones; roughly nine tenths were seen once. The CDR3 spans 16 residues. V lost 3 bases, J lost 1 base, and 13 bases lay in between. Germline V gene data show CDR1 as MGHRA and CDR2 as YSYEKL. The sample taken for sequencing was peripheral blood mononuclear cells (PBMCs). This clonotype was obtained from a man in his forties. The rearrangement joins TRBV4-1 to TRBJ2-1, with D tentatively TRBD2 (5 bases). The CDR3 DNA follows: TGCGCCAGCAGCCAGGGAGTGGGAGTGTCCTACAATGAGCAGTTCTTC. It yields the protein CASSQGVGVSYNEQFF.